This T cell receptor beta chain was recorded in a study of cytomegalovirus exposure and HLA in healthy donors. Study-level information: Roughly 180 million T cells yielded 100 million or so unique TCR beta sequences in earlier analysis.

CDR1 SEHNR and CDR2 FQNEAQ come from the germline V gene (reference sequence). The CDR3 contains 18 residues. V was cut by 2 bases and J by 4 bases, with 20 bases left in between. Both 60 Vbeta primers and 13 Jbeta primers went into the PCR. Clones were sequenced by immunoSEQ multiplex PCR, and TCRdb holds only the in-frame ones, with some missing. In total, the table holds about 160,000 clones. In the case of this clone: Antigen specificity is unknown.

General observations from the study: DRB1 had the most TCR associations and HLA-C the fewest, a later analysis found, with rates varying by HLA locus. Association of around 17,000 TCR beta sequences with HLA alleles was found at 0.05 false discovery rate in a later analysis. Further analysis, carried out later, found HLA-associated TCR beta chains more clonally expanded than equally common other chains.

This TCR derives from a woman aged 55-75 years in good health and CMV-seronegative. The sample comprised PBMCs. This sequence joins TRBV7-9 and TRBJ2-2; D perhaps matches TRBD1 (6 bases). The CDR3, as DNA: TGTGCCAGCAGCTTACTTTTCGGGACACTTACTTTCACCGGGGAGCTGTTTTTT. Its translation: CASSLLFGTLTFTGELFF.